This T cell receptor beta chain was documented in a study of cytomegalovirus exposure and HLA in healthy donors. This CDR3 is 16 amino acids long. V gave up 2 bases and J gave up 4 bases; unmatched junction bases: 7. The germline V gene has CDR1 SGHVS and CDR2 FQNEAQ. Findings and caveats of the study: TCR beta chains numbering under 200 were designated cytomegalovirus-associated. Further analysis was carried out later, and it showed several of the most significant clusters appearing linked to common viral pathogens.

The PCR was carried out with 60 Vbeta primers and 13 Jbeta primers. The repertoire was sequenced with immunoSEQ multiplex PCR; TCRdb's copy has only in-frame clones and lacks some. The repertoire holds about 270,000 clones, with roughly 90% as singletons. As for this clone: Antigen unknown.

Material for sequencing was PBMCs. V and J are TRBV7-8 and TRBJ2-3, with 9 positions matching TRBD2. This TCR was sampled from a man aged 35-49 years in good health and CMV-seropositive. Written as DNA, the CDR3 is TGTGCCAGCAGCTTACCTGCGGGAGGGCCCCCAGATACGCAGTATTTT. It translates to CASSLPAGGPPDTQYF. The variable domain in full, with the rest retrieved from reference TRBV7-8 and TRBJ2-3, is GAGVSQSPRYKVAKRGQDVALRCDPISGHVSLFWYQQALGQGPEFLTYFQNEAQLDKSGLPSDRFFAERPEGSVSTLKIQRTQQEDSAVYLCASSLPAGGPPDTQYFGPGTRLTVL.